Below, 18 T cell receptor beta chains from the same sample are listed, as sequenced in a study of patients and donors after allogeneic stem cell transplantation. TCRdb called the RT-PCR reads again in MiXCR, with one record for every CDR3 protein. The table has about 960,000 distinct CDR3 sequences, about 20% seen once. The sequencing input was blood, either unsorted or a sorted T cell fraction (not recorded which). These receptors originate from a human donor who was either an allogeneic HSCT recipient or a stem cell or donor lymphocyte infusion donor (not recorded which). It is not recorded whose cells these are; they may come from a transplant donor.

The chain joins TRBV12-3 or TRBV12-4 to TRBJ2-2; 9 nucleotides align to TRBD1. The CDR3 runs 16 residues. V was pared by 3 bases and J by 3 bases, with 5 bases of the junction left unmatched. The CDR3 reads CASSFRGQGHTGELFF. In DNA form, the CDR3 reads TGTGCCAGCAGTTTTAGGGGACAGGGACACACCGGGGAGCTGTTTTTT.

This chain connects TRBV12-3 or TRBV12-4 to TRBJ2-3, with D possibly matching TRBD1 (5 bases). Trimming left V 7 bases short and J 1 base short, with 15 bases between. The CDR3 totals 15 residues. Written as DNA, the CDR3 is TGTGCCAGCAAACCGTCCTCCAGGGGCACAGATACGCAGTATTTT. Amino acid sequence: CASKPSSRGTDTQYF.

The chain has TRBV5-1 and TRBJ1-3, with D possibly matching TRBD1 (5 bases). The V end lost 6 bases, the J end lost 3 bases, and 16 bases lay between the germline ends. The CDR3 runs 15 residues. Germline lookup yields CDR1 SGHRS and CDR2 YFSETQ. Written as DNA, the CDR3 is TGCGCCAGCACCCCCCGCGGGGGAGGTGGAAACACCATATATTTT. It specifies CASTPRGGGGNTIYF.

This clonotype was found a few times. J is TRBJ2-2 and V is TRBV11-2; TRBD1 is a possible D gene (6 bases). V was clipped by 1 base and J by 3 bases, with 9 bases between them. This CDR3 region has 15 residues. From germline, CDR1 is SGHAT and CDR2 FQNNGV. The DNA of the CDR3 is TGTGCCAGCAGCTTAGTAAAGGGGGACACCGGGGAGCTGTTTTTT. Its protein is CASSLVKGDTGELFF.

The genes are TRBV27 and TRBJ1-3; a possible D gene is TRBD1 (5 bases). V lost 2 bases and J 4 bases, leaving 12 bases between the germline ends. Germline V lookup: CDR1 MNHEY, CDR2 SMNVEV (reference sequence). This CDR3 has 15 residues. For the CDR3, the DNA is TGTGCCAGCAGTTTAGGTCGGGGCGCGGGAAACACCATATATTTT. Amino acid sequence: CASSLGRGAGNTIYF.

In regard to this clonotype: The junction departs from the called germline gene at one end, perhaps through a read error. The genes are TRBV20-1 and TRBJ2-5; a weak D match, TRBD2 (5 bases). This CDR3 comprises 13 residues. The V gene's germline CDR1 is DFQATT and CDR2 SNEGSKA (reference sequence). The CDR3 sequence is CSTRRNLEGTQYF. Written as DNA, the CDR3 is TGCAGTACTAGACGGAACCTAGAGGGGACCCAGTACTTC.

The rearrangement uses TRBV2 and TRBJ2-7; TRBD1 might be the D (5 bases). Trimming left V 1 base short and J 0 bases short, with 7 bases between. The V gene's germline CDR1 is SNHLY and CDR2 FYNNEI. The CDR3 extends over 14 amino acids. As DNA, the CDR3 is TGTGCCAGCAGTGAAGACAGGCACTCCTACGAGCAGTACTTC. This sequence encodes CASSEDRHSYEQYF.

This chain links TRBV3-1 with TRBJ2-7; no clear D gene. The CDR3 is 13 amino acids. Germline CDR1 and CDR2: LGHDT and YNNKEL (reference sequence). Trimming left V 1 base short and J 7 bases short, with 11 bases between. DNA of the CDR3: TGTGCCAGCAGCCAAGTTGTCTCCGGGGAGCAGTACTTC. Encoded protein: CASSQVVSGEQYF.

This clonotype appeared a few times. J is TRBJ2-5 and V is TRBV5-1, with D possibly being TRBD1 or TRBD2 (5 bases each). Trimming took off 4 bases at V and 6 bases at J, with 19 bases between the two ends. Germline V CDR1 and CDR2: SGHRS, YFSETQ. This CDR3 is built from 15 residues. The DNA of the CDR3 is TGCGCCAGCAGCGGTCCGGGAAGGGGTATAAAGACCCAGTACTTC. Translation: CASSGPGRGIKTQYF.

The chain recombines TRBV5-1 with TRBJ1-6; tentative D call: TRBD1 (5 bases). CDR1 is SGHRS and CDR2 is YFSETQ in the germline V gene. Between the trimmed V and J ends, which lost 6 bases and 8 bases, there was a span of 15 bases. The CDR3 is 14 residues long. The CDR3 reads CASNEGSNDSPLHF. In DNA form, the CDR3 reads TGCGCCAGCAACGAGGGGTCGAATGATTCACCCCTCCACTTT. The complete variable domain, with remaining parts taken from reference TRBV5-1 and TRBJ1-6, reads KAGVTQTPRYLIKTRGQQVTLSCSPISGHRSVSWYQQTPGQGLQFLFEYFSETQRNKGNFPGRFSGRQFSNSRSEMNVSTLELGDSALYLCASNEGSNDSPLHFGNGTRLTVT.

The V and J genes are TRBV7-9 and TRBJ1-1; 9 bases fit TRBD1. Per the germline V gene, CDR1 is SEHNR and CDR2 is FQNEAQ (reference sequence). Unmatched junction bases numbered 7, after V lost 8 bases and J lost 3 bases. This CDR3 spans 14 amino acids. The CDR3 DNA reads TGTGCCAGCCGGCTTCGACAGGGGGACACTGAAGCTTTCTTT. Encoded protein: CASRLRQGDTEAFF.

Only a few counts were recorded for this clonotype. This chain connects TRBV18 to TRBJ2-7, with D unresolved. Germline V gene lookup returns CDR1 KGHSH and CDR2 LQKENI. This CDR3 is built from 13 residues. The ends were cut back, 1 base at V and 6 bases at J, with 10 bases in the middle. Written as DNA, the CDR3 is TGTGCCAGCTCACCACTGGCGAGGTTCGAGCAGTACTTC. Protein sequence: CASSPLARFEQYF.

This clonotype has just a few counts. The chain links TRBV7-3 to TRBJ2-1; 9 bases map to TRBD2. The CDR3 length is 17 residues. The germline CDR1 and CDR2 sequences are SGHTA and FQGTGA. V shed 5 bases, J shed 0 bases, and the junction held 8 bases outside the gene matches. This CDR3 is CASSPWTSEYSYNEQFF. For the CDR3, the DNA is TGTGCCAGCAGCCCCTGGACTAGCGAATACTCCTACAATGAGCAGTTCTTC.

The gene calls are TRBV7-8 and TRBJ2-5, with 14 bases fitting TRBD2. Germline V gene data show CDR1 as SGHVS and CDR2 as FQNEAQ. The CDR3 is 18 amino acids. J was trimmed by 4 bases and V by 5 bases; bases with no gene match: 12. The CDR3 nucleotides read TGTGCCAGCAGCCGTACCCGGACTAGCGGGGGGCCAGGAGAGACCCAGTACTTC. Protein: CASSRTRTSGGPGETQYF. The full variable domain, its missing parts supplied by reference TRBV7-8 and TRBJ2-5, is GAGVSQSPRYKVAKRGQDVALRCDPISGHVSLFWYQQALGQGPEFLTYFQNEAQLDKSGLPSDRFFAERPEGSVSTLKIQRTQQEDSAVYLCASSRTRTSGGPGETQYFGPGTRLLVL.

The genes are TRBV3-1 and TRBJ2-5; 9 nucleotides line up with TRBD2. Per the germline V gene, CDR1 is LGHDT and CDR2 is YNNKEL (reference sequence). This CDR3 contains 17 residues. V lost 5 bases, J lost 3 bases, and 13 bases stayed unmatched. The CDR3 spells CASSSALKRGAEETQYF. The CDR3 DNA reads as TGTGCCAGCAGCTCAGCCCTAAAGCGGGGGGCCGAAGAGACCCAGTACTTC.

This chain uses TRBV4-2 with TRBJ1-4; 10 bases align to TRBD1. This CDR3 spans 17 amino acids. Germline V gene data show CDR1 as LGHNA and CDR2 as YNFKEQ. Trimming at V came to 1 base and at J to 5 bases, leaving 7 bases not matched to a gene. CDR3 protein: CASSQGTGGGQNEKLFF. The CDR3 DNA reads as TGTGCCAGCAGCCAAGGGACAGGGGGGGGTCAAAATGAAAAACTGTTTTTT.

This clonotype has a handful of counts. V gene TRBV5-6 combines with J gene TRBJ2-7; D gene unclear. CDR3 size: 15 residues. Per germline, CDR1 SGHDT and CDR2 YYEEEE. Between the trimmed V and J ends, which lost 6 bases and 3 bases, there was a span of 19 bases. The CDR3 region has the DNA TGTGCCAGCAAGGAGATTGCGACCGTGAGCTACGAGCAGTACTTC. Translation gives CASKEIATVSYEQYF. Filled out from reference TRBV5-6 and TRBJ2-7, the complete variable domain reads DAGVTQSPTHLIKTRGQQVTLRCSPKSGHDTVSWYQQALGQGPQFIFQYYEEEERQRGNFPDRFSGHQFPNYSSELNVNALLLGDSALYLCASKEIATVSYEQYFGPGTRLTVT.

This sequence joins TRBV18 and TRBJ2-1, with D tentatively TRBD2 (5 bases). V was cut by 2 bases and J by 0 bases, with 11 bases left in between. Germline lookup yields CDR1 KGHSH and CDR2 LQKENI. CDR3 length: 16 residues. The CDR3 nucleotides are TGTGCCAGCTCACCAAGCGGAGGCCGCTCCTACAATGAGCAGTTCTTC. It is translated as CASSPSGGRSYNEQFF.